This entry describes one TCR beta chain. Its antigen is currently unknown. Germline CDR1 is MGHRA and CDR2 is YSYEKL. V was pared by 2 bases and J by 4 bases, with 10 bases of the junction left unmatched. The CDR3 has 17 residues. The assay was immunoSEQ multiplex PCR, and TCRdb's table has in-frame clones only and misses some. The repertoire holds fewer than 400,000 clones, with approximately 91% as singletons. The donors were part of the 120-subject validation cohort, which stood apart from the roughly 640-subject first cohort. The sample originates from a study of cytomegalovirus exposure and HLA in healthy donors. Findings and limits, study-wide: The majority of TCR sequences were rare, yet some public TCRs appeared in many donors.

Specimen: PBMCs. This chain connects TRBV4-1 to TRBJ1-5; 8 bases are a match to TRBD1. The source is a man aged 25-45 years in good health and CMV-seronegative. CDR3 bases: TGCGCCAGCAGCCAACCGGGCCGGACAGGGACGAATCAGCCCCAGCATTTT. This sequence encodes CASSQPGRTGTNQPQHF.